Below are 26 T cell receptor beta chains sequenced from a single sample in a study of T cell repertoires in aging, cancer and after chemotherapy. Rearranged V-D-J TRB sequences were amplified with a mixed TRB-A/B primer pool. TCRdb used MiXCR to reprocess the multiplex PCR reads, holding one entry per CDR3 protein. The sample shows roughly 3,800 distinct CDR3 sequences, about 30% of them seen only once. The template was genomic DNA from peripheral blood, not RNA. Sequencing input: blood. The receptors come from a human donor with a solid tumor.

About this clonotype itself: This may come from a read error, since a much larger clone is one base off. CDR3 amino acids: CVTSRDRTGERKLFF. The CDR3 coding sequence is TGTGTCACCAGCAGAGATCGCACGGGGGAGCGAAAACTGTTTTTT. The chain employs TRBV15 and TRBJ1-4; a possible D gene is TRBD1 (5 bases). This CDR3 contains 15 residues. Germline CDR1 is LNHNV and CDR2 is YYDKDF (reference sequence).

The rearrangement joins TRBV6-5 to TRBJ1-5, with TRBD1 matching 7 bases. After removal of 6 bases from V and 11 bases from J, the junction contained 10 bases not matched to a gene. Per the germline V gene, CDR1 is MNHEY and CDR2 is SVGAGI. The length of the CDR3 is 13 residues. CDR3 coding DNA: TGTGCCAGCAGGCCAGGGGGGTTCTCGGCCCAGCATTTT. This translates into CASRPGGFSAQHF.

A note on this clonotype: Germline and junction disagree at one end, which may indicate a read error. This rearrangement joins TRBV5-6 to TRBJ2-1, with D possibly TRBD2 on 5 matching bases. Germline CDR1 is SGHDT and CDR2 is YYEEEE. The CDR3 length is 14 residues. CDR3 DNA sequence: TGCGCCAGCAGCTTGGAGGCGTGGGGAGATGAGCAGTTCTTC. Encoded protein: CASSLEAWGDEQFF. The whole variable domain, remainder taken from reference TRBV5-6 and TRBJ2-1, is DAGVTQSPTHLIKTRGQQVTLRCSPKSGHDTVSWYQQALGQGPQFIFQYYEEEERQRGNFPDRFSGHQFPNYSSELNVNALLLGDSALYLCASSLEAWGDEQFFGPGTRLTVL.

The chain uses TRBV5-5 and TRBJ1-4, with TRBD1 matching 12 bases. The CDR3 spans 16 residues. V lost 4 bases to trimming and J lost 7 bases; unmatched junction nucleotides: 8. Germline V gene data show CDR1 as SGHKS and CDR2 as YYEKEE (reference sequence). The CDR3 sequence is CASSDGTGGEGEKLFF. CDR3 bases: TGTGCCAGCAGCGACGGGACAGGGGGCGAGGGTGAAAAACTGTTTTTT.

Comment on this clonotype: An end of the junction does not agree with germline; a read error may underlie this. The CDR3 spells CASNLAQNEKLFF. The CDR3 bases are TGTGCCAGCAACTTGGCCCAAAATGAAAAACTGTTTTTT. The rearrangement joins TRBV5-6 to TRBJ1-4; the D is unclear. Germline CDR1 and CDR2: SGHDT and YYEEEE. This CDR3 is built from 13 residues.

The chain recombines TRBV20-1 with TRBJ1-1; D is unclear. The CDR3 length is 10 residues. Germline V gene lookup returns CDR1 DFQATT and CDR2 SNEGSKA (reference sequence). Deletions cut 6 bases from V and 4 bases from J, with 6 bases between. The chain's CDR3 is CSAGGTEAFF. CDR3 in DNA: TGCAGTGCGGGAGGCACTGAAGCTTTCTTT.

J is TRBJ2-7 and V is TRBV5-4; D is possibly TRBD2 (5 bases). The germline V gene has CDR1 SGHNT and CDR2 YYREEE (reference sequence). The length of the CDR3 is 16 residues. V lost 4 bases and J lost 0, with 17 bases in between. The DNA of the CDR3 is TGTGCCAGCAGCCCCGGGGTAGCGCAGAGCTCCTACGAGCAGTACTTC. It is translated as CASSPGVAQSSYEQYF.

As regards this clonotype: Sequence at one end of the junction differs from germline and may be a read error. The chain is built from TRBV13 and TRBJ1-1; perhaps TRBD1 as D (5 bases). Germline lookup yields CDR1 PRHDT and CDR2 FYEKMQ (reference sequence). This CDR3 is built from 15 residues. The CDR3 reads CASSPLSGPNTEAFF. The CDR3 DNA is TGCGCCAGCAGCCCCCTCTCGGGGCCCAACACTGAAGCTTTCTTT.

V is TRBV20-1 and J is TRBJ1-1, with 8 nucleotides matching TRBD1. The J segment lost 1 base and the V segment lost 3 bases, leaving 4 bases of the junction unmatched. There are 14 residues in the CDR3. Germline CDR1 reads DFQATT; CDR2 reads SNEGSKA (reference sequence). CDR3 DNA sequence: TGCAGTGCTAGCCCCAGGGGGCCGAACACTGAAGCTTTCTTT. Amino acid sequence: CSASPRGPNTEAFF.

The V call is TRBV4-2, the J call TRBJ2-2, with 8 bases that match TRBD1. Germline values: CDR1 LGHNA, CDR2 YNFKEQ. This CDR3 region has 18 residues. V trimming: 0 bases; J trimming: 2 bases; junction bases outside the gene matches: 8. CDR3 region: CASSQDSQTGVNTGELFF. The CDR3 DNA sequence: TGTGCCAGCAGCCAAGACTCCCAGACAGGGGTCAACACCGGGGAGCTGTTTTTT.

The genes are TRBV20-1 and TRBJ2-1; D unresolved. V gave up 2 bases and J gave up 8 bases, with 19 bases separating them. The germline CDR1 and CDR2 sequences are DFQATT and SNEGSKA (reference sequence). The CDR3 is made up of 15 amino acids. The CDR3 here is CSARPTVPLGDEQFF. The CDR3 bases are TGCAGTGCTAGACCCACAGTTCCTCTTGGAGATGAGCAGTTCTTC.

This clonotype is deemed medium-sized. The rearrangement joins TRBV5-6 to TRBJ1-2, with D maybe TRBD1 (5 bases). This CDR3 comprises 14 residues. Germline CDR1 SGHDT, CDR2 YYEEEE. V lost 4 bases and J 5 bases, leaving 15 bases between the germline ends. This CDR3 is CASSRDLRNYGYTF. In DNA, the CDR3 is TGTGCCAGCAGCCGGGACCTTCGGAATTATGGCTACACCTTC.

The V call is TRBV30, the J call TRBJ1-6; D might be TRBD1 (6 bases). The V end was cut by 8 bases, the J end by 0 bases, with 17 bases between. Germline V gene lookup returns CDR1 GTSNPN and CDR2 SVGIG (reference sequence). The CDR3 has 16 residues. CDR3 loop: CATEQGKNSYNSPLHF. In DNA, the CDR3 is TGTGCCACGGAACAGGGAAAAAACTCCTATAATTCACCCCTCCACTTT.

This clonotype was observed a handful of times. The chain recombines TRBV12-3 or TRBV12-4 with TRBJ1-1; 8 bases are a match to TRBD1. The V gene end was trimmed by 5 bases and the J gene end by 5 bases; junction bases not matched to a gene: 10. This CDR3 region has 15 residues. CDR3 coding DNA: TGTGCCAGCAGTGGGGACCCGACAGGGGAAACTGAAGCTTTCTTT. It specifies CASSGDPTGETEAFF.

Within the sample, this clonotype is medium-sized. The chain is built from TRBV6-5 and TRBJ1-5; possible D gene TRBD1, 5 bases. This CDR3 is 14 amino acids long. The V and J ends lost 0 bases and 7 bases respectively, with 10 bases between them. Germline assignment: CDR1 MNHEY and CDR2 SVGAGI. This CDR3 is CASSYSAGTQPQHF. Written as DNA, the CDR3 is TGTGCCAGCAGTTACTCGGCAGGGACCCAGCCCCAGCATTTT.

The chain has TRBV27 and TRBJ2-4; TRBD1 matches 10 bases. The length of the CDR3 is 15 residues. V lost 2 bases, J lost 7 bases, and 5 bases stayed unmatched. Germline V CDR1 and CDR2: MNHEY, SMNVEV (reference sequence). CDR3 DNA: TGTGCCAGCAGTTTAGACAGGGGGCCATTGAACATTCAGTACTTC. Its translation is CASSLDRGPLNIQYF.

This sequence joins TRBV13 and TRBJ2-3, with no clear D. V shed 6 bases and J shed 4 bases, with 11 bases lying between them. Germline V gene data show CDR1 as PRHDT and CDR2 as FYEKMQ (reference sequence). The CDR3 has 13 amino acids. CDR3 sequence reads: CASSLRWADTQYF. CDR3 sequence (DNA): TGTGCCAGCAGTTTAAGGTGGGCAGATACGCAGTATTTT.

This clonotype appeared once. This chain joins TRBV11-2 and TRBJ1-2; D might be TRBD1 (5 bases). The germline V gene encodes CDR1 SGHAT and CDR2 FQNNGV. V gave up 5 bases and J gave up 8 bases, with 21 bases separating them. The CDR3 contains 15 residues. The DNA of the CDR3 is TGTGCCAGCAGCCGCACCGGAGGGGCGCCGGGGGGCTACACCTTC. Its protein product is CASSRTGGAPGGYTF. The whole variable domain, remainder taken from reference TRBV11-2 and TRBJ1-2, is EAGVAQSPRYKIIEKRQSVAFWCNPISGHATLYWYQQILGQGPKLLIQFQNNGVVDDSQLPKDRFSAERLKGVDSTLKIQPAKLEDSAVYLCASSRTGGAPGGYTFGSGTRLTVV.

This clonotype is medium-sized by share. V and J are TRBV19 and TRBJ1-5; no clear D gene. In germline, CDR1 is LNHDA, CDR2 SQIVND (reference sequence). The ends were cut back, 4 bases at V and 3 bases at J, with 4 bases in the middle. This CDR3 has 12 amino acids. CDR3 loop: CASSTYNQPQHF. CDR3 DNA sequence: TGTGCCAGTAGTACGTACAATCAGCCCCAGCATTTT.

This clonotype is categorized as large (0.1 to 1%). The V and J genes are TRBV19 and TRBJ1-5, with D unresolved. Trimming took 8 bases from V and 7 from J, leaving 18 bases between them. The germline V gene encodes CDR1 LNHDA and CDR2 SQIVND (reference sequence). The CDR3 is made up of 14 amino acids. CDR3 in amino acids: CASGEVRRGQPQHF. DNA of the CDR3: TGTGCCAGTGGCGAAGTCAGGCGAGGGCAGCCCCAGCATTTT.

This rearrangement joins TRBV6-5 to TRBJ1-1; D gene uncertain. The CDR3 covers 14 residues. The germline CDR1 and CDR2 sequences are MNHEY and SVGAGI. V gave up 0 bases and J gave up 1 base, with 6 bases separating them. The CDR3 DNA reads TGTGCCAGCAGTTACTCGAAGTGGAACACTGAAGCTTTCTTT. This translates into CASSYSKWNTEAFF.

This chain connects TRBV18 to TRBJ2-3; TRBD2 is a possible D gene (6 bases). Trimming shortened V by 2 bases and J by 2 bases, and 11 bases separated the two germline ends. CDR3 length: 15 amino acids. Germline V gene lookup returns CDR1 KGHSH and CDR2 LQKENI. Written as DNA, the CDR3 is TGTGCCAGCTCACCATCACTAGCAAACACAGATACGCAGTATTTT. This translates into CASSPSLANTDTQYF.

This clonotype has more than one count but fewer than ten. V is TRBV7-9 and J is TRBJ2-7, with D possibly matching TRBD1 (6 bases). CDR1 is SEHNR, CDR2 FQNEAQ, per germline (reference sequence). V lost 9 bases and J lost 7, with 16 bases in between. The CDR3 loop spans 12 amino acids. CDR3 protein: CASNHRDFEQYF. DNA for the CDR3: TGTGCCAGTAATCACAGGGATTTTGAGCAGTACTTC.

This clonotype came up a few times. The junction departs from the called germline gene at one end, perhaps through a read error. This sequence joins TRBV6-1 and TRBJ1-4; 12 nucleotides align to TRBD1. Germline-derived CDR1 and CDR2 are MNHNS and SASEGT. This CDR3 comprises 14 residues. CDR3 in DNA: TGTGCCAGCAGCAAGGGGACAGGGGGCGACTGGGGGATTTTT. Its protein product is CASSKGTGGDWGIF.

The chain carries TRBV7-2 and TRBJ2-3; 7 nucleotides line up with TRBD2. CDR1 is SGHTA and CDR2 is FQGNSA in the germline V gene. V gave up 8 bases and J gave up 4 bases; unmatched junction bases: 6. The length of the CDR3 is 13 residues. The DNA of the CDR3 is TGTGCCAGCGGGGTGGCGGGGGCAGATACGCAGTATTTT. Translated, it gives CASGVAGADTQYF.

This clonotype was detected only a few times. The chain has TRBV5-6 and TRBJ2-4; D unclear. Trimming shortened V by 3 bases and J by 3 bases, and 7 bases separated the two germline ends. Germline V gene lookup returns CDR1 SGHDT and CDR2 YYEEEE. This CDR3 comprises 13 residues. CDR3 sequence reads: CASSSPGKNIQYF. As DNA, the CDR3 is TGTGCCAGCAGCTCTCCTGGCAAAAACATTCAGTACTTC.